The present T cell receptor beta chain was sequenced within a study of T cells after yellow fever vaccination. General study results and limits: Post-booster repertoires again held most primary-vaccination clones (96% CD4, 88% CD8).

This CDR3 region has 12 residues. Per the germline V gene, CDR1 is KGHSH and CDR2 is LQKENI. V was trimmed by 10 bases and J by 3 bases, leaving 12 bases between them. Regarding this clonotype: Its antigen is currently unknown.

MiXCR was run by TCRdb on the 5' RACE reads, yielding one entry per CDR3 protein. The table lists about 310,000 distinct CDR3 sequences, approximately 3.8% of them singletons. This material consisted of PBMCs, taken on the day of the yellow fever booster vaccination. The receptor's source is a man between 18 and 35 years old who received the YFV17D yellow fever vaccine. The chain employs TRBV18 and TRBJ2-5; D may be TRBD1 or TRBD2 (5 bases each). CDR3 protein: CATTREKETQYF. The CDR3 DNA reads TGTGCCACCACCAGGGAGAAAGAGACCCAGTACTTC.